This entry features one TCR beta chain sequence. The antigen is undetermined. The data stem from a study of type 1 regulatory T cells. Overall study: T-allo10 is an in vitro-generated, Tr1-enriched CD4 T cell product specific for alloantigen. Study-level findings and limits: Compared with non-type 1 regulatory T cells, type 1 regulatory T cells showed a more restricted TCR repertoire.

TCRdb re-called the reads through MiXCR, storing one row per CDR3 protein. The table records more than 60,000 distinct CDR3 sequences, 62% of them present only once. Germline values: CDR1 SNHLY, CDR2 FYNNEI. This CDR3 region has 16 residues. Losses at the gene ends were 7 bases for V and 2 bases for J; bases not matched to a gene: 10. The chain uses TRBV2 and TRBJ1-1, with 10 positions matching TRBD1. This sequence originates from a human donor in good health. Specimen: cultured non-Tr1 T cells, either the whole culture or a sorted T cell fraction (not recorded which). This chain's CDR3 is CASKRQGANPNTEAFF. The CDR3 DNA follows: TGTGCCAGCAAAAGACAGGGGGCAAATCCTAACACTGAAGCTTTCTTT. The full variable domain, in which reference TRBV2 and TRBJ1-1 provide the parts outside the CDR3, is EPEVTQTPSHQVTQMGQEVILRCVPISNHLYFYWYRQILGQKVEFLVSFYNNEISEKSEIFDDQFSVERPDGSNFTLKIRSTKLEDSAMYFCASKRQGANPNTEAFFGQGTRLTVV.